This T cell receptor beta chain was sequenced for a study of cytomegalovirus exposure and HLA in healthy donors (dated by TCRdb to about 2017). Study-level background: In an earlier analysis of some 610 of the donors, around 300 Gb of sequence data and 117 million unique TCR beta sequences from roughly 200 million T cells were reported. Roughly 320 gigabases of sequencing data and tens of millions of unique TCR sequences made up an early release that covered nearly 650 HLA-typed donors. The genetic ancestry cluster associated with self-reported Caucasian donors included about 84% of the roughly 390 genotyped donors. The study was designed to test whether signatures of past pathogen exposure could be identified by cataloging public T cell receptors. The T cell repertoires of under 700 subjects were profiled by immunosequencing and related to cytomegalovirus serostatus. In addition to the first cohort of roughly 700 subjects, a separate validation cohort of approximately 120 different subjects was used. The study combined high-throughput TCR immunosequencing, statistical association of individual TCRs with disease status, and machine learning to predict cytomegalovirus infection status. To study patterns of TCR occurrence, a later analysis re-analyzed previously published TCR beta repertoires from hundreds of donors and added high-resolution HLA genotyping. The later analysis used no new phenotypic data to find candidate immune exposures, relying instead on TCR beta sequences and their occurrence across donors. An earlier analysis of 500 to 650 of the donors applied high-throughput TCR beta sequencing to assess whether each TCR beta V gene segment acted as functional or pseudogenic. Donor age, sex, ethnicity and CMV serostatus were collected together with the repertoire data. A later genetic analysis used genome-wide SNP genotypes for about 60% of the roughly 670 donors, treating that subset as a discovery cohort. All discovery cohort repertoires had been generated on a single sequencing platform. Both class I and class II loci were covered by HLA typing, at four-digit resolution. The number of donors typed differed by locus, with roughly 629-640 for A, B, C, DRB1 and DQB1, roughly 520 for DQA1, nearly 610 for DPA1, and 450 to 480 for DPB1. Several DR-DQ haplotypes were treated as single units for association and clustering because of strong linkage in the cohort. Among about 400 genotyped donors of the cohort, an average of roughly 230,000 unique TCR beta nucleotide sequences was sequenced per donor, of which roughly 17% were non-productive.

In the case of this clone: Its recognized antigen is unknown. No qualities accompany the bases; no much larger clone lies one base away.

The cohort comprised around 700 healthy bone marrow donors. All cohort members were sampled while nominally healthy, although unrecorded immune exposures were likely present. The donor tested CMV seronegative, placing the donor among the 300 to 450 seronegative members of the cohort. Every donor gave a peripheral blood sample, and the peripheral blood mononuclear cells from that sample were used for TCR beta sequencing. Genomic DNA was extracted from the blood cell samples with the Qiagen DNeasy Blood Extraction Kit. Libraries were made using the immunoSEQ multiplex PCR assay. The multiplex PCR relied on a mix of 60 forward primers for TCR Vbeta segments and 13 reverse primers for TCR Jbeta segments. The CDR3 region of rearranged TCR beta genes was amplified from genomic DNA with a multiplex PCR assay. The amplified TCR beta libraries were sequenced on the Illumina HiSeq System as 87-base-pair reads. For the original study's pipeline: In a later analysis, some 80 million unique TCR beta chains were counted across the 690 or so repertoires, and roughly 11 million of these chains were shared by at least two donors. Raw reads were error-corrected and collapsed into unique sequences by a nearest-neighbor algorithm in which closely related sequences were merged to remove PCR and sequencing errors. Alignment of CDR3 sequences to IMGT reference sequences was used to assign V, D and J gene segments. Each retained sequence needed at least a six-nucleotide match to both a V gene segment and a J gene segment. Rearrangements were classified as productive when the CDR3 lacked stop codons and remained in frame with V and J, and all other rearrangements were classified as non-productive. CDR3 was defined according to IMGT convention as the region running from the second conserved V-encoded cysteine to the conserved J-encoded phenylalanine. In an earlier analysis of around 570 of the donors, sequences lacking an unambiguous match to a single V gene segment were excluded. In an earlier analysis of about 590 of the donors, a V segment was called functional when productive rearrangements were above 56.7%, and segregating when the standard deviation between donors exceeded 5%. A statistical classification framework was built for diagnosing cytomegalovirus status from the catalog of TCR beta chain sequences. A later analysis assigned V and J genes by comparing TCR nucleotide sequences with IMGT/GENE-DB human TR gene sequences. The TCRdist pipeline was used in a later analysis to assign CDR3 sequences and most-parsimonious VDJ recombination scenarios. In a later analysis, every TCR beta chain was defined by the combination of its CDR3 amino acid sequence and its V-gene family, and reads without a unique V-gene family were dropped. As a way to deal with suspected cross-contamination and a sequencing artifact, a later analysis dropped more than 500 nucleotide sequences that were highly shared and had low generation probability. In a later analysis, a clonal expansion index was calculated for each public chain from normalized within-repertoire ranks of inferred template counts. A later analysis computed generation probabilities with a VDJ recombination model fitted to out-of-frame rearrangements, and checked the results against IGoR. In a later analysis, hypergeometric tests were used to score TCR-TCR, TCR-HLA and TCR-CMV co-occurrence, with a repertoire-size bias correction applied to TCR pairs. In a later analysis, false discovery rates were estimated by permuting HLA or CMV assignments 20 times. In a later analysis, co-occurring TCRs were grouped with DBSCAN, and TCRdist sequence similarity was added when clustering was performed within HLA-allele-positive subsets. For co-occurrence clustering, repertoires with fewer than 30,000 or more than 120,000 public chains were excluded, along with five repertoires with anomalous nucleotide sharing. The source is immuneACCESS, and TCRdb retained only in-frame sequences with V and J called. Part of the clones is not carried over; for the studies checked, unresolved V genes explain less than half of this, and the remainder is unexplained. From that table come the V and J calls and clone size; the DNA was used to work out D and trimming. The sample includes around 140,000 clones, with about 76% observed a single time. Of the sample, 1.1% to 1.5% falls within the top ten clones.

V loses 0 bases, J loses 1 base, and the germline ends lie 9 bases apart. Including cysteine and phenylalanine, the CDR3 has 15 amino acids. The entry retains the CDR3 DNA only, 45 bases that are in frame from base 1. Via the germline V gene, CDR1 is LGHNA and CDR2 YNFKEQ. The full study reports these points: A few of the identified cytomegalovirus-associated TCR beta chains were confirmed in vitro to be specific for cytomegalovirus antigens. In a later analysis, HLA-associated TCR beta chains were found to be more clonally expanded and to have lower generation probabilities than equally common non-associated chains. A group of highly shared sequence variants was considered likely to be a technical artifact of the sequencing pipeline. Linkage disequilibrium might explain the correlated functional status among segregating V segments, but an unknown experimental factor could not be excluded. In a later analysis, most CMV-associated TCR beta chains were found to appear HLA-restricted, with HLA associations seemingly driven largely by CMV exposure. The cohort was sequenced for TCR beta chains only, and without alpha or paired-chain data the features that could be detected were limited. Because HLA typing was missing for some donors at each locus, association tests included only the typed subset. Across donors, most TCR sequences were observed very rarely, whereas some public TCRs were present in many individuals. At a false discovery rate of 0.05, a later analysis linked 15,000 to 20,000 TCR beta sequences to specific HLA alleles. Immune exposure information for the cohort was limited to CMV serostatus. Roughly uniform sequencing depth across donors was assumed in presence/absence analyses, although this assumption may not hold. It was suggested by the authors that the approach could potentially be generalized to other disease states and immunological phenotypes. V-gene and J-gene trimming of TCR beta chains was associated with a missense DCLRE1C variant in a later genetic analysis, and the association was replicated in an independent cohort. In both the original and validation cohorts, the classifier was reported to diagnose cytomegalovirus status with high specificity and sensitivity. Strong co-occurrence of HLA alleles, especially DR and DQ, made assigning TCR associations to individual alleles difficult. A further reported finding was that TCR beta sequences accurately predicted the HLA-A and HLA-B alleles for most subjects in the first cohort. Several of the top co-occurrence clusters appeared to be linked to parvovirus B19, influenza, CMV and Epstein-Barr virus, according to a later analysis. Roughly 17 rarely observed V segments, including chromosome 9 orphons, were excluded from the earlier analysis of about 500 of the donors because counts were too low. A later analysis found that TCR association rates varied across HLA loci, with DRB1 alleles showing the most associated TCRs and HLA-C alleles the fewest. Some IMGT-functional V segments, including TRBV6-2 and TRBV6-3, could not be distinguished by the 87-base-pair reads and were therefore excluded. In an earlier analysis of about 600 of the donors, most TCR beta V segments appeared in productive rearrangements about 87% or about 30% of the time, broadly matching IMGT annotations. A later genetic analysis reported fewer N-insertions in productive TCRs among donors in an Asian-associated ancestry cluster than the roughly 700-donor mean. A total of 150 or so TCR beta chains were listed by the study as associated with cytomegalovirus.

This receptor was identified in a woman aged 40 to 50 in good health and CMV-seronegative. Sample: PBMCs. The sequence joins TRBV4-2 to TRBJ1-1, with no D gene named confidently. The sequenced DNA is TGTGCCAGCAGCCAAGACCGTCAGAAGAACACTGAAGCTTTCTTT. Its translation is CASSQDRQKNTEAFF.